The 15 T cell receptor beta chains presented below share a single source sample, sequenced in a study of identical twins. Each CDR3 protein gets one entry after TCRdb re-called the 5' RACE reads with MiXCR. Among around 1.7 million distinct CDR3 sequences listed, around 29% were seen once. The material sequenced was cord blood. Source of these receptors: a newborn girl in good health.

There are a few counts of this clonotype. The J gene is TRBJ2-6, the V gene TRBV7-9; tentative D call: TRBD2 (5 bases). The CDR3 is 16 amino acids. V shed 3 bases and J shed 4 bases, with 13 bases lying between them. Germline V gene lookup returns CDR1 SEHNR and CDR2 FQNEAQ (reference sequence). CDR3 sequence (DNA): TGTGCCAGCAGCTTTACTCAAACGGGGGGGGCCAACGTCCTGACTTTC. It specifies CASSFTQTGGANVLTF.

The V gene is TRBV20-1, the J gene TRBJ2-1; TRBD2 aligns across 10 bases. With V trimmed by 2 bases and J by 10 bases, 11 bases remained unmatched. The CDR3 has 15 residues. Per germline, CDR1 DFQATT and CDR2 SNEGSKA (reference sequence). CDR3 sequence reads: CSARPGLAAPYEQFF. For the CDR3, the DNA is TGCAGTGCTAGACCTGGACTAGCGGCACCCTACGAGCAGTTCTTC.

The chain's CDR3 is CASRGTGKSNQPQHF. In nucleotides, the CDR3 is TGTGCCAGTAGAGGGACAGGGAAGAGCAATCAGCCCCAGCATTTT. The chain uses TRBV19 and TRBJ1-5; 9 bases align to TRBD1. The CDR3 contains 15 residues. Germline-derived CDR1 and CDR2 are LNHDA and SQIVND (reference sequence). The V segment lost 6 bases and the J segment 1 base; nucleotides outside the gene matches: 4.

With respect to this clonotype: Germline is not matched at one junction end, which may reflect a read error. The CDR3 sequence: CASSLGQGGCTF. DNA for the CDR3: TGTGCCAGCAGTTTAGGACAGGGGGGCTGCACCTTC. The chain employs TRBV12-3 or TRBV12-4 and TRBJ1-2; 9 bases are a match to TRBD1. There are 12 residues in the CDR3.

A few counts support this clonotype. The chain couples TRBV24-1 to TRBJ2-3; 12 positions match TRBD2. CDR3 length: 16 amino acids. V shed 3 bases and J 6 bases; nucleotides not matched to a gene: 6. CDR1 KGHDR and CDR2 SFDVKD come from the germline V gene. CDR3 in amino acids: CATSDPTSGGRDTQYF. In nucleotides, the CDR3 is TGTGCCACCAGTGATCCAACTAGCGGGGGGCGGGATACGCAGTATTTT.

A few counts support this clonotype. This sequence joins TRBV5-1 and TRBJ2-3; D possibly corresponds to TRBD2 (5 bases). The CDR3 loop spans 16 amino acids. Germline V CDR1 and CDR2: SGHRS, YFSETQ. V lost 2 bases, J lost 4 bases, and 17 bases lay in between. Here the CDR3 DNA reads TGCGCCAGCAGCTTTCCCTCTTTCACTAGTGCAGATACGCAGTATTTT. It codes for CASSFPSFTSADTQYF.

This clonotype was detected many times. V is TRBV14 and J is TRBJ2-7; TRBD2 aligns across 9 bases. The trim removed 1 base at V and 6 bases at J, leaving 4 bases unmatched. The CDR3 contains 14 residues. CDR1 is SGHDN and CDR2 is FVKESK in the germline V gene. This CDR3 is CASSQGGLAGEQYF. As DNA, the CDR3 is TGTGCCAGCAGCCAAGGGGGACTAGCAGGCGAGCAGTACTTC.

The CDR3 sequence: CASRPTGVDEQYF. The CDR3 coding sequence is TGTGCCAGCAGACCTACAGGGGTCGACGAGCAGTACTTC. This sequence joins TRBV2 and TRBJ2-5; 7 nucleotides agree with TRBD1. The DNA end is more similar to TRBJ2-7, so the J call may be wrong. Germline V CDR1 and CDR2: SNHLY, FYNNEI. The CDR3 totals 13 residues.

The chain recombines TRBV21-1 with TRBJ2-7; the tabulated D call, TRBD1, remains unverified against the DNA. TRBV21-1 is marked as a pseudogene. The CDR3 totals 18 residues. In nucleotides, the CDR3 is TGTGCCAGCAGCAAAGCCGTAGGGGTTTTAGGGACAGGGTGCGAGCAGTACTTC. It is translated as CASSKAVGVLGTGCEQYF.

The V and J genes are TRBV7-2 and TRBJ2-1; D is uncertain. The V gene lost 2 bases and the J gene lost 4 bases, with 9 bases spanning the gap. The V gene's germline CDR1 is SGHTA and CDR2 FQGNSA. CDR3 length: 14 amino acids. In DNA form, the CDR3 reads TGTGCCAGCAGCTTACAGGACCTATACAATGAGCAGTTCTTC. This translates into CASSLQDLYNEQFF.

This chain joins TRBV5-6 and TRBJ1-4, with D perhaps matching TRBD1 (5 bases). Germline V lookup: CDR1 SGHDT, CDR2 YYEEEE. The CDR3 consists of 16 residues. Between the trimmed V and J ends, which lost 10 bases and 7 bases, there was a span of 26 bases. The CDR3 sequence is CAPPKDIFPLVEKLFF. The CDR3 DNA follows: TGTGCCCCTCCAAAGGACATCTTCCCGCTAGTTGAAAAACTGTTTTTT.

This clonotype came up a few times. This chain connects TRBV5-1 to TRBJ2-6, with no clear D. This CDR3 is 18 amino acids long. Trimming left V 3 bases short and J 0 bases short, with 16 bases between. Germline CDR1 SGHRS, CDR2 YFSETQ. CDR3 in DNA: TGCGCCAGCAGCTACTTGCCCCGAGAGAGCTCTGGGGCCAACGTCCTGACTTTC. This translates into CASSYLPRESSGANVLTF.

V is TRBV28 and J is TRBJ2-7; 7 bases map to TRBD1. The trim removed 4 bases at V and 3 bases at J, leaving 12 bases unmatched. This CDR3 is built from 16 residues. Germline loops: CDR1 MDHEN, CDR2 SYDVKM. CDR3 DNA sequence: TGTGCCAGCAGTTCGACAGGGATAGGGAGTGGCTACGAGCAGTACTTC. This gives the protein CASSSTGIGSGYEQYF.

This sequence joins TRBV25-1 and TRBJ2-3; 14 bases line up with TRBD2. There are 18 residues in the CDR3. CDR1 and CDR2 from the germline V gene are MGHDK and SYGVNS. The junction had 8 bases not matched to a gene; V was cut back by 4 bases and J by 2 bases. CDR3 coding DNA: TGTGCCAGCAGTGTTCCGGGACTAGCGGGAGTGGCCACAGATACGCAGTATTTT. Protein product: CASSVPGLAGVATDTQYF.

The CDR3 coding sequence is TGTGCCAGCTCGGGACTAGCGGGGGGGAGCTCCTACAATGAGCAGTTCTTC. Its translation: CASSGLAGGSSYNEQFF. The chain is built from TRBV3-1 and TRBJ2-1; 16 bases are a match to TRBD2. There are 17 residues in the CDR3. Trimming cost V 8 bases and J 0 bases; bases outside gene matches: 4. Germline lookup yields CDR1 LGHDT and CDR2 YNNKEL (reference sequence).